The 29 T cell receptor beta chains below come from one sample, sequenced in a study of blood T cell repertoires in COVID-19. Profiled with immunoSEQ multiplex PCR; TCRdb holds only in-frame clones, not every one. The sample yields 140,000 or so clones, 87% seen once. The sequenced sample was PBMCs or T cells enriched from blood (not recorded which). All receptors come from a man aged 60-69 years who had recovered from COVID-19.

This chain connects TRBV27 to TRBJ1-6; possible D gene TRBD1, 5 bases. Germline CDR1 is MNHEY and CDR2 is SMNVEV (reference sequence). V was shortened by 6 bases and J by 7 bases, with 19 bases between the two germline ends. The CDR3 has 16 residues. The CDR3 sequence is CASRRQITTMNSPLHF. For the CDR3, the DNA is TGTGCCAGCAGACGACAGATAACTACAATGAATTCACCCCTCCACTTT.

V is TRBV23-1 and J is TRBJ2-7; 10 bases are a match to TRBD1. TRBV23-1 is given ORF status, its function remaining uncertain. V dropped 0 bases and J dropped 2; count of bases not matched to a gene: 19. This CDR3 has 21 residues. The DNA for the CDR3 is TGCGCCAGCAGTCAATCCCCCCCCGGCGGGGACAGGGGCTCCGAGGCCTACGAGCAGTACTTC. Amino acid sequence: CASSQSPPGGDRGSEAYEQYF.

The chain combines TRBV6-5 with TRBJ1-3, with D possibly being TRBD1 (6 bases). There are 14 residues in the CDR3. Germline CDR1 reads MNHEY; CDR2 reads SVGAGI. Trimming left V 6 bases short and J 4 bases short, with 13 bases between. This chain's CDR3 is CASRQGRAGNTIYF. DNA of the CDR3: TGTGCCAGCAGACAGGGAAGAGCGGGAAACACCATATATTTT.

CDR3 protein: CASFSLSGNTGELFF. DNA of the CDR3: TGTGCCAGTTTCTCCCTCTCGGGGAACACCGGGGAGCTGTTTTTT. This chain connects TRBV19 to TRBJ2-2; D not resolved. The germline V gene encodes CDR1 LNHDA and CDR2 SQIVND (reference sequence). The CDR3 contains 15 residues. Between the trimmed V and J ends, which lost 8 bases and 1 base, there was a span of 14 bases.

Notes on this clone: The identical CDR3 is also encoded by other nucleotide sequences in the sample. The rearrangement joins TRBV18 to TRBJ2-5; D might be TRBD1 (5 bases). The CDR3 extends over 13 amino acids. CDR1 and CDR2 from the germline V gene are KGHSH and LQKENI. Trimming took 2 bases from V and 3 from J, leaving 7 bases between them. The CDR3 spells CASSPGAEETQYF. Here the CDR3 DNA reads TGTGCCAGCTCACCAGGGGCAGAAGAGACCCAGTACTTC.

CDR3 loop: CASFDQPGSNQPQHF. CDR3 DNA sequence: TGTGCCAGTTTCGATCAGCCGGGATCCAATCAGCCCCAGCATTTT. The genes are TRBV5-6 and TRBJ1-5; D gene ambiguous. Between the trimmed V and J ends, which lost 8 bases and 3 bases, there was a span of 18 bases. Germline-derived CDR1 and CDR2 are SGHDT and YYEEEE. CDR3 size: 15 residues.

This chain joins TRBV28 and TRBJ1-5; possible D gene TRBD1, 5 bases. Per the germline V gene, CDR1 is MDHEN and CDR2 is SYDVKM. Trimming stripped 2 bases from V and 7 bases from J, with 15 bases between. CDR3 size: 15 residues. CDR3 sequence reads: CASSLGGTFGQPQHF. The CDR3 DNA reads TGTGCCAGCAGTTTAGGTGGGACTTTTGGCCAGCCCCAGCATTTT.

This CDR3 reads CASSGTGGARNIQYF. CDR3 in DNA: TGTGCCAGCAGCGGGACTGGAGGCGCGCGAAACATTCAGTACTTC. The chain couples TRBV9 to TRBJ2-4, with a weak D call TRBD2 (5 bases). V was cut by 3 bases and J by 6 bases, with 16 bases left in between. Germline values: CDR1 SGDLS, CDR2 YYNGEE. The CDR3 has 15 residues.

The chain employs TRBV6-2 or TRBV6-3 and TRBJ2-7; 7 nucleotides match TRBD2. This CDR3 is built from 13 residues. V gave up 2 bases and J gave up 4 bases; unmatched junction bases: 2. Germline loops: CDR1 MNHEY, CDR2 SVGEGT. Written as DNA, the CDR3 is TGTGCCAGCAGTTACAGCGGGATATACGAGCAGTACTTC. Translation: CASSYSGIYEQYF.

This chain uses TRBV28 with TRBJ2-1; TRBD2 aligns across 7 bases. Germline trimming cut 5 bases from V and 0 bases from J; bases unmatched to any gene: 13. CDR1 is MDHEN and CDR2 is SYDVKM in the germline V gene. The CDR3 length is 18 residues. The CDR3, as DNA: TGTGCCAGCAGTCCTTCTTATGGCGGGAGACGCTCCTACAATGAGCAGTTCTTC. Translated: CASSPSYGGRRSYNEQFF. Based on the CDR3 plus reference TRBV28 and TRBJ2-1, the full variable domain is DVKVTQSSRYLVKRTGEKVFLECVQDMDHENMFWYRQDPGLGLRLIYFSYDVKMKEKGDIPEGYSVSREKKERFSLILESASTNQTSMYLCASSPSYGGRRSYNEQFFGPGTRLTVL.

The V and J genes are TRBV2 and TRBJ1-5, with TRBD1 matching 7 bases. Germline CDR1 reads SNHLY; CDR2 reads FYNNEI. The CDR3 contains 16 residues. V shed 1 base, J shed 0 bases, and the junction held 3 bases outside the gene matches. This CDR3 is CASSEGDSYSNQPQHF. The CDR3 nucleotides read TGTGCCAGCAGTGAAGGGGACAGTTATAGCAATCAGCCCCAGCATTTT.

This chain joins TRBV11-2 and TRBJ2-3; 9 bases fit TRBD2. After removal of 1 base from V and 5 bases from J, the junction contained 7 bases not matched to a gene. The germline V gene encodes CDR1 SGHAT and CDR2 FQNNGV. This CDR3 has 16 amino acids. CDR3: CASSLASGGGVDTQYF. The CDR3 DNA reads TGTGCCAGCAGCTTAGCTTCGGGCGGGGGGGTAGATACGCAGTATTTT.

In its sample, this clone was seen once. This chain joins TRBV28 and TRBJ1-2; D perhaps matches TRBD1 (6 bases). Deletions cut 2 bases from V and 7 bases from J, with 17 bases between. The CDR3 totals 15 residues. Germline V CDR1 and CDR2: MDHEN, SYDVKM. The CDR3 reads CASSLRSGGPVGYTF. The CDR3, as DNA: TGTGCCAGCAGTTTAAGGTCCGGGGGGCCGGTTGGCTACACCTTC.

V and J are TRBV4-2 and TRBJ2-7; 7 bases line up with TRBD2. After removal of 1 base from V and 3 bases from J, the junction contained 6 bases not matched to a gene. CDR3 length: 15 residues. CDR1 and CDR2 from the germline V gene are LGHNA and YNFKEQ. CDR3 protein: CASSQGSSGVYEQYF. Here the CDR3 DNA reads TGTGCCAGCAGCCAAGGAAGCAGCGGGGTCTACGAGCAGTACTTC.

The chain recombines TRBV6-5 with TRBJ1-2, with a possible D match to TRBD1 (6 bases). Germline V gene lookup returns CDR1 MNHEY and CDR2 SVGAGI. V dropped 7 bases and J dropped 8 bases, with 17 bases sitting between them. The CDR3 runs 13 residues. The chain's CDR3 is CASTVRGMVGYTF. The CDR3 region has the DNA TGTGCCAGCACGGTCAGGGGCATGGTAGGCTACACCTTC.

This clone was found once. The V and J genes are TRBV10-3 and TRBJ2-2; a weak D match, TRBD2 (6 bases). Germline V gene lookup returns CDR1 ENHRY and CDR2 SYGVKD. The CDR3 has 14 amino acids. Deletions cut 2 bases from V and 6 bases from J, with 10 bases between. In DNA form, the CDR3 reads TGTGCCATCAGTGAGGGGACTCCGGCCGGGGAGCTGTTTTTT. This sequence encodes CAISEGTPAGELFF.

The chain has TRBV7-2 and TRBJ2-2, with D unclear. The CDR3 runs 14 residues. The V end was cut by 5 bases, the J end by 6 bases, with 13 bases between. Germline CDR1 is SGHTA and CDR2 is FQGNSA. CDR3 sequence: CASSPPNQAGELFF. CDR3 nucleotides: TGTGCCAGCAGCCCACCCAATCAGGCCGGGGAGCTGTTTTTT.

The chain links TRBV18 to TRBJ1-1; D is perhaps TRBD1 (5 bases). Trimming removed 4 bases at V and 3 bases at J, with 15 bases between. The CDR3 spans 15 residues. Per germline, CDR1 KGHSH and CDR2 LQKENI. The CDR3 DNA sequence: TGTGCCAGCTCACGACGACAGCGGGGGGACACTGAAGCTTTCTTT. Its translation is CASSRRQRGDTEAFF.

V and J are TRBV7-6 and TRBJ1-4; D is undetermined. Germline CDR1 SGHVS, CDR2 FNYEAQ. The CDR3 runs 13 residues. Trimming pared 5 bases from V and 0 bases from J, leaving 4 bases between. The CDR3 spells CASSRATNEKLFF. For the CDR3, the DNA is TGTGCCAGCAGCCGAGCAACTAATGAAAAACTGTTTTTT.

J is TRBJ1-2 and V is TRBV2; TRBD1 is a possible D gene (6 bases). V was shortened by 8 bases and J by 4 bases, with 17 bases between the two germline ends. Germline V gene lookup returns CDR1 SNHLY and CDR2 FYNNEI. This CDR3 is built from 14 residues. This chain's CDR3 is CASRGGTEFYGYTF. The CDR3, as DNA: TGTGCCAGCCGGGGGGGCACAGAGTTCTATGGCTACACCTTC.

The CDR3 nucleotides read TGTGCCAGCACTGACAGAGGCCCAGATACGCAGTATTTT. It translates to CASTDRGPDTQYF. This rearrangement joins TRBV2 to TRBJ2-3; weak D call: TRBD1 (5 bases). Trimming shortened V by 7 bases and J by 4 bases, and 12 bases separated the two germline ends. CDR3 length: 13 amino acids. The germline V gene encodes CDR1 SNHLY and CDR2 FYNNEI.

Written as DNA, the CDR3 is TGTGCCAGCAGCCTTTACAGGGCTGGTGCTAATGAAAAACTGTTTTTT. It codes for CASSLYRAGANEKLFF. This chain connects TRBV5-6 to TRBJ1-4; possible D gene TRBD1, 6 bases. Trimming shortened V by 4 bases and J by 3 bases, and 16 bases separated the two germline ends. Germline values: CDR1 SGHDT, CDR2 YYEEEE. This CDR3 spans 16 amino acids.

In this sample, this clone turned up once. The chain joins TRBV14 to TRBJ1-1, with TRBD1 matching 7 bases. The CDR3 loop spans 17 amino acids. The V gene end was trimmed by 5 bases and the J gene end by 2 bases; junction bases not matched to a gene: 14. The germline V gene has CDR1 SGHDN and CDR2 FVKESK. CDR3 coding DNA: TGTGCCAGCAGCAAGATAGGGGGCGTTCATGATAACACTGAAGCTTTCTTT. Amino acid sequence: CASSKIGGVHDNTEAFF.

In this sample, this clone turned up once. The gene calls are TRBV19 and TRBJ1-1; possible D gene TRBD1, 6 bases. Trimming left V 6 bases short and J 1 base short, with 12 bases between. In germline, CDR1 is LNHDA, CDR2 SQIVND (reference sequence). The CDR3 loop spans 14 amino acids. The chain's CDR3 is CASRYRATNTEAFF. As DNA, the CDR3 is TGTGCCAGTAGATACAGGGCTACGAACACTGAAGCTTTCTTT.

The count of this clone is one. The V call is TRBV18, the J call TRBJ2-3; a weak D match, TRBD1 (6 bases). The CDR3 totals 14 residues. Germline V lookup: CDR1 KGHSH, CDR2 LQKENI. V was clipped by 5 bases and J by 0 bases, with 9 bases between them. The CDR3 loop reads CASSTGFSTDTQYF. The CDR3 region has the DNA TGTGCCAGCTCAACAGGGTTTAGCACAGATACGCAGTATTTT.

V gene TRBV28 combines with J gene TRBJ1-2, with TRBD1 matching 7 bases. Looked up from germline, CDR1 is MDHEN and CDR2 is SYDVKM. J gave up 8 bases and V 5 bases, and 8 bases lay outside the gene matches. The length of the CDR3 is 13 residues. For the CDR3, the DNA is TGTGCCAGCAGTCCCGACAGGGTCGGCGGCTACACCTTC. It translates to CASSPDRVGGYTF.

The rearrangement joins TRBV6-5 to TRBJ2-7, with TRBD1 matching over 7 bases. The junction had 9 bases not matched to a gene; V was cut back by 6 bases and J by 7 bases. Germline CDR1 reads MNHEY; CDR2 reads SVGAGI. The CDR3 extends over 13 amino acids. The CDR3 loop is CASRRTGRWEQYF. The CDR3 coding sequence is TGTGCCAGCAGGAGGACAGGTCGGTGGGAGCAGTACTTC.

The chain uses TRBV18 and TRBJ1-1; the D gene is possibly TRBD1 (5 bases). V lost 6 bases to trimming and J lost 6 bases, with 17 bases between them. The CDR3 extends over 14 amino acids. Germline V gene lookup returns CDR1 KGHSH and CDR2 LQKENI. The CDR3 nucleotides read TGTGCCAGCTCTCCTACTGGGGTGGGGCCTGAAGCTTTCTTT. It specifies CASSPTGVGPEAFF.

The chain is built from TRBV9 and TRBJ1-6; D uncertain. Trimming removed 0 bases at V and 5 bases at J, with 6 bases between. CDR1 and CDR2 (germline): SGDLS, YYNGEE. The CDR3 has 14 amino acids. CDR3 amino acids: CASSVDNHNSPLHF. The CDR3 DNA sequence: TGTGCCAGCAGCGTAGACAACCATAATTCACCCCTCCACTTT.